Sequencing of this TCR beta chain was carried out in a study of control samples from healthy donors and cancer patients. V was cut by 5 bases and J by 8 bases, with 19 bases left in between. The germline gives CDR1 SNHLY, CDR2 FYNNEI. CDR3 length equals 15 residues. The assay was immunoSEQ multiplex PCR, and TCRdb's table has in-frame clones only and misses some. Among over 80,000 clones, roughly four fifths were seen once, and the ten largest hold 1.5% to 2%. The receptor was derived from a man in his sixties in good health. The material sequenced was blood. The chain couples TRBV2 to TRBJ2-1; D perhaps matches TRBD2 (6 bases). CDR3 sequence (DNA): TGTGCCAGCAGTTCGTATGGGGGAGGAGGGGATGAGCAGTTCTTC. Encoded protein: CASSSYGGGGDEQFF.